Shown below are 20 T cell receptor beta chains from a single sample sequenced in a study of blood T cell repertoires in COVID-19. Profiling relied on immunoSEQ multiplex PCR, and the TCRdb table lists in-frame clones only, not all of them. This table holds about 200,000 clones, approximately 82% found once. The material sequenced was PBMCs or T cells enriched from blood (not recorded which). These receptors were obtained from a man in his forties who had recovered from COVID-19.

The J gene is TRBJ2-7, the V gene TRBV6-6; possibly TRBD1 for D (6 bases). Per germline, CDR1 MNHNY and CDR2 SVGAGI (reference sequence). V shed 7 bases and J shed 1 base, with 20 bases lying between them. The CDR3 runs 16 residues. The CDR3 is CASTLASPQGSYEQYF. The CDR3 bases are TGTGCCAGCACCCTCGCGTCCCCACAGGGTTCCTACGAGCAGTACTTC.

This clone was counted between two and nine times. This chain connects TRBV30 to TRBJ1-2; D unclear. V was trimmed by 4 bases and J by 0 bases, leaving 9 bases between them. This CDR3 has 13 residues. Germline V CDR1 and CDR2: GTSNPN, SVGIG (reference sequence). This chain's CDR3 is CAWKAGTNYGYTF. The CDR3 bases are TGTGCCTGGAAGGCAGGAACTAACTATGGCTACACCTTC.

The chain links TRBV28 to TRBJ2-4, with D unclear. V was clipped by 2 bases and J by 0 bases, with 8 bases between them. Germline assignment: CDR1 MDHEN and CDR2 SYDVKM. This CDR3 is built from 15 residues. The DNA of the CDR3 is TGTGCCAGCAGTTTAGGGCAAATAGCCAAAAACATTCAGTACTTC. Encoded protein: CASSLGQIAKNIQYF. The complete variable domain, with remaining parts taken from reference TRBV28 and TRBJ2-4, reads DVKVTQSSRYLVKRTGEKVFLECVQDMDHENMFWYRQDPGLGLRLIYFSYDVKMKEKGDIPEGYSVSREKKERFSLILESASTNQTSMYLCASSLGQIAKNIQYFGAGTRLSVL.

V and J are TRBV27 and TRBJ2-7; D is possibly TRBD2 (5 bases). Germline V lookup: CDR1 MNHEY, CDR2 SMNVEV (reference sequence). The V and J ends lost 6 bases and 0 bases respectively, with 12 bases between them. The CDR3 consists of 14 residues. DNA of the CDR3: TGTGCCAGCAGCTTTAGCGACGGCTCCTACGAGCAGTACTTC. Protein sequence: CASSFSDGSYEQYF.

For the CDR3, the DNA is TGCGCCAGCAGTCAGGACGGGATGAAAAGCTCCTACGAGCAGTACTTC. Translated: CASSQDGMKSSYEQYF. This chain joins TRBV23-1 and TRBJ2-7, with D possibly TRBD2 on 5 matching bases. TRBV23-1 is placed among ORFs of uncertain function. V was cut by 3 bases and J by 0 bases, with 15 bases left in between. There are 16 residues in the CDR3.

This clone came up once. V and J are TRBV7-8 and TRBJ1-2; 11 bases match TRBD1. The CDR3 contains 15 residues. Germline lookup yields CDR1 SGHVS and CDR2 FQNEAQ. V dropped 4 bases and J dropped 8; count of bases not matched to a gene: 9. In DNA, the CDR3 is TGTGCCAGCAGCTCCCTTGGACAGGGGGCTAGCGGCTACACCTTC. Its protein product is CASSSLGQGASGYTF.

By share, this clone ranks as medium-sized. The chain combines TRBV7-3 with TRBJ2-7; 8 nucleotides agree with TRBD1. After removal of 5 bases from V and 4 bases from J, the junction contained 4 bases not matched to a gene. The CDR3 is 13 amino acids. Germline CDR1 SGHTA, CDR2 FQGTGA. CDR3 amino acids: CASSRDRRYEQYF. The CDR3 region has the DNA TGTGCCAGCAGCCGGGACAGGCGGTACGAGCAGTACTTC.

This clone has a handful of counts. The chain recombines TRBV30 with TRBJ2-7; D is perhaps TRBD2 (6 bases). V lost 2 bases to trimming and J lost 0 bases, with 11 bases between them. The CDR3 sequence is 14 residues long. Germline V gives CDR1 GTSNPN, CDR2 SVGIG (reference sequence). The CDR3 DNA sequence: TGTGCCTGGAGTTGGGAGGAAAGCTCCTACGAGCAGTACTTC. Its translation: CAWSWEESSYEQYF. Based on the CDR3 plus reference TRBV30 and TRBJ2-7, the full variable domain is SQTIHQWPATLVQPVGSPLSLECTVEGTSNPNLYWYRQAAGRGLQLLFYSVGIGQISSEVPQNLSASRPQDRQFILSSKKLLLSDSGFYLCAWSWEESSYEQYFGPGTRLTVT.

Turning to this clone: The same CDR3 is also encoded by other DNA sequences in this sample. The chain recombines TRBV7-9 with TRBJ1-2; 7 positions agree with TRBD1. V gave up 1 base and J gave up 5 bases; unmatched junction bases: 7. This CDR3 contains 15 residues. Germline-derived CDR1 and CDR2 are SEHNR and FQNEAQ (reference sequence). The CDR3, as DNA: TGTGCCAGCAGCTTAGGGCAGGGGGTAGATTATGGCTACACCTTC. Translation gives CASSLGQGVDYGYTF.

A single count supports this clone. The chain recombines TRBV7-3 with TRBJ1-2; 9 nucleotides align to TRBD1. This CDR3 spans 15 amino acids. V shed 5 bases, J shed 2 bases, and the junction held 6 bases outside the gene matches. Germline V gene sequence: CDR1 SGHTA, CDR2 FQGTGA. CDR3 DNA sequence: TGTGCCAGCAGCCTCGGGACAGGGCCCAACTATGGCTACACCTTC. Translated: CASSLGTGPNYGYTF.

The rearrangement joins TRBV2 to TRBJ2-1; tentatively, D is TRBD2 (6 bases). From germline, CDR1 is SNHLY and CDR2 FYNNEI. CDR3 length equals 14 residues. V lost 5 bases and J lost 7, with 15 bases in between. The CDR3 here is CASSPGLDPNEQFF. The CDR3 nucleotides read TGTGCCAGCAGTCCGGGACTGGACCCTAATGAGCAGTTCTTC.

This clone appeared a few times. This chain uses TRBV9 with TRBJ1-3; D not certain. Germline V CDR1 and CDR2: SGDLS, YYNGEE. V lost 2 bases and J lost 0, with 9 bases in between. The CDR3 is 15 amino acids. This chain's CDR3 is CASSVFGDSGNTIYF. The CDR3 DNA is TGTGCCAGCAGCGTCTTCGGGGACTCTGGAAACACCATATATTTT.

This clone was seen only once. The chain carries TRBV7-2 and TRBJ2-1, with 9 bases fitting TRBD1. After removal of 3 bases from V and 8 bases from J, the junction contained 5 bases not matched to a gene. The length of the CDR3 is 14 residues. Germline-derived CDR1 and CDR2 are SGHTA and FQGNSA. The CDR3: CASSLGQGIDEQFF. The CDR3 DNA sequence: TGTGCCAGCAGCTTGGGACAGGGTATCGATGAGCAGTTCTTC.

This chain links TRBV5-1 with TRBJ2-3; possible D gene TRBD1, 6 bases. The CDR3 extends over 15 amino acids. In germline, CDR1 is SGHRS, CDR2 YFSETQ. With 1 base removed from V and 6 bases from J, the gap between germline ends came to 15 bases. The CDR3 protein is CASSLMQGKYDTQYF. The CDR3 bases are TGCGCCAGCAGCTTGATGCAGGGGAAATATGATACGCAGTATTTT.

The rearrangement uses TRBV14 and TRBJ2-7; 7 bases fit TRBD2. CDR3 length equals 14 residues. The V gene end was trimmed by 4 bases and the J gene end by 4 bases; junction bases not matched to a gene: 7. Germline loops: CDR1 SGHDN, CDR2 FVKESK. The CDR3 protein is CASSRTGGGYEQYF. CDR3 DNA sequence: TGTGCCAGCAGCCGCACTGGCGGGGGTTACGAGCAGTACTTC.

This chain uses TRBV6-2 or TRBV6-3 with TRBJ1-1; tentative D call: TRBD1 (5 bases). V lost 4 bases, J lost 11 bases, and 14 bases lay in between. The CDR3 length is 12 residues. Germline CDR1 and CDR2: MNHEY and SVGEGT. The CDR3 loop reads CASSSPGFGAFF. CDR3 coding DNA: TGTGCCAGCAGTTCCCCAGGGTTTGGGGCTTTCTTT.

This sequence joins TRBV5-4 and TRBJ2-5; 8 bases are shared with TRBD2. Germline-derived CDR1 and CDR2 are SGHNT and YYREEE (reference sequence). This CDR3 has 14 amino acids. V was pared by 2 bases and J by 5 bases, with 5 bases of the junction left unmatched. The CDR3 protein is CASSFPGGGETQYF. The DNA for the CDR3 is TGTGCCAGCAGCTTTCCCGGGGGGGGTGAGACCCAGTACTTC.

This chain joins TRBV27 and TRBJ2-5; 8 bases map to TRBD1. Losses at the gene ends were 10 bases for V and 5 bases for J; bases not matched to a gene: 15. Germline loops: CDR1 MNHEY, CDR2 SMNVEV (reference sequence). This CDR3 contains 15 residues. Here the CDR3 DNA reads TGTGCCACCTCACCGCGCGCAGGGGGCAGGGAGACCCAGTACTTC. As protein: CATSPRAGGRETQYF.

This chain links TRBV29-1 with TRBJ2-2, with 7 bases aligning to TRBD1. This CDR3 contains 14 residues. Germline loops: CDR1 SQVTM, CDR2 ANQGSEA. The V gene end was trimmed by 7 bases and the J gene end by 1 base; junction bases not matched to a gene: 6. The CDR3, as DNA: TGCAGCGCCGGGGACAGACGGAACACCGGGGAGCTGTTTTTT. Translated: CSAGDRRNTGELFF.

The table lists this clone with a count of one. The V gene is TRBV3-1 (or the pseudogene TRBV3-2), the J gene TRBJ2-2; 7 bases are shared with TRBD2. Unmatched junction bases numbered 8, after V lost 4 bases and J lost 6 bases. CDR3 size: 15 residues. CDR1 and CDR2 (germline): LGHDT, YNNKEL (reference sequence). The CDR3 coding sequence is TGTGCCAGCAGCCCCGAAGGACTAGTCGCCGGGGAGCTGTTTTTT. Residues: CASSPEGLVAGELFF.